Reported below is one T cell receptor (beta chain). MiXCR was run by TCRdb on the RT-PCR reads, yielding one entry per CDR3 protein. The top ten hold around 55% of the sample, which has 84,000 or so distinct CDR3 sequences, around 46% seen once. The CDR3 is 19 amino acids. The germline V gene has CDR1 MDHEN and CDR2 SYDVKM. V lost 2 bases, J lost 0 bases, and 17 bases lay in between. The data are from a study of patients and donors after allogeneic stem cell transplantation. The chain joins TRBV28 to TRBJ1-6, with D unresolved. The clonotype was recovered from a human donor who was either an allogeneic HSCT recipient or a stem cell or donor lymphocyte infusion donor (not recorded which). It is not recorded whose cells these are; they may come from a transplant donor. The specimen sequenced was blood, either unsorted or a sorted T cell fraction (not recorded which). The CDR3 loop reads CASSLDETALSSYNSPLHF. The CDR3 region has the DNA TGTGCCAGCAGTTTAGACGAGACTGCCCTGAGCTCCTATAATTCACCCCTCCACTTT.